A single sample gave rise to the 13 T cell receptor beta chains below, sequenced in a study of T cell repertoires in cytomegalovirus infection. One entry per CDR3 protein, called by TCRdb with MiXCR from the reads. The sample holds 290,000 or so distinct CDR3 sequences; around 9.1% are singletons and the top ten take around 2.4%. The specimen sequenced was PBMCs. The receptors stem from a human donor in good health (CMV status not recorded). Some clones in this sample may be carry-over from other donors' samples.

V gene TRBV6-2 or TRBV6-3 combines with J gene TRBJ1-1; D is ambiguous. Trimming removed 2 bases from V and 5 bases from J, with 6 bases in between. Germline V gives CDR1 MNHEY, CDR2 SVGEGT. This CDR3 is 12 amino acids long. CDR3 coding DNA: TGTGCCAGCAGTTACGGCCCAACTGAAGCTTTCTTT. Translating gives CASSYGPTEAFF.

This clonotype was observed at least ten times. The chain has TRBV5-1 and TRBJ2-1; maybe TRBD1 (7 bases). With 4 bases removed from V and 5 bases from J, the gap between germline ends came to 13 bases. This CDR3 region has 14 residues. Germline V CDR1 and CDR2: SGHRS, YFSETQ. CDR3 bases: TGCGCCAGCAGCGCGGGACAGCCCGACAATGAGCAGTTCTTC. This encodes CASSAGQPDNEQFF.

This clonotype has ten or more counts. The chain recombines TRBV10-2 with TRBJ1-1, with D unresolved. The CDR3 length is 13 residues. Germline V gene lookup returns CDR1 WSHSY and CDR2 SAAADI. V was shortened by 8 bases and J by 1 base, with 11 bases between the two germline ends. CDR3 bases: TGCGCCAGCTTAGAGACAAAGAACACTGAAGCTTTCTTT. This gives the protein CASLETKNTEAFF.

This clonotype was detected ten times or more. The V call is TRBV28, the J call TRBJ1-6; perhaps TRBD1 as D (5 bases). Trimming took 6 bases from V and 7 from J, leaving 19 bases between them. Germline V gives CDR1 MDHEN, CDR2 SYDVKM. The CDR3 spans 16 residues. The CDR3 sequence is CASRPTGPSGNSPLHF. The CDR3 DNA is TGTGCCAGCAGACCGACGGGACCCTCTGGGAATTCACCCCTCCACTTT. The complete variable domain, with remaining parts taken from reference TRBV28 and TRBJ1-6, reads DVKVTQSSRYLVKRTGEKVFLECVQDMDHENMFWYRQDPGLGLRLIYFSYDVKMKEKGDIPEGYSVSREKKERFSLILESASTNQTSMYLCASRPTGPSGNSPLHFGNGTRLTVT.

This clonotype was seen repeatedly, ten times or more. The chain joins TRBV20-1 to TRBJ2-2; tentatively, D is TRBD1 (7 bases). Trimming left V 3 bases short and J 5 bases short, with 19 bases between. The CDR3 runs 16 residues. Germline V CDR1 and CDR2: DFQATT, SNEGSKA (reference sequence). This chain's CDR3 is CSASRIQGRYTGELFF. The CDR3 nucleotides are TGCAGTGCTAGCCGGATACAGGGGAGGTATACCGGGGAGCTGTTTTTT.

This clonotype was observed many times. The genes are TRBV4-1 and TRBJ2-3, with TRBD2 matching 8 bases. The V and J ends lost 4 bases and 2 bases, in that order; junction bases with no gene match: 5. This CDR3 contains 15 residues. Germline CDR1 reads MGHRA; CDR2 reads YSYEKL. The CDR3 region has the DNA TGCGCCAGCAGCCCCCGGGGGGGGCTCACAGATACGCAGTATTTT. Residues: CASSPRGGLTDTQYF.

This clonotype was observed at least ten times. The V gene is TRBV12-3 or TRBV12-4, the J gene TRBJ2-1; D is undetermined. The CDR3 sequence is 13 residues long. V lost 6 bases and J 6 bases, leaving 12 bases between the germline ends. In DNA, the CDR3 is TGTGCCAGCAGGGCGGAATTAGGCAATGAGCAGTTCTTC. It encodes CASRAELGNEQFF.

As to this clonotype: A read error may produce the germline difference seen at one junction end. V is TRBV28 and J is TRBJ1-1; perhaps TRBD1 as D (5 bases). Germline V lookup: CDR1 MDHEN, CDR2 SYDVKM. The CDR3 loop spans 14 amino acids. CDR3 residues: CASSFLGDYSEAFF. The CDR3 bases are TGTGCCAGTAGTTTTTTGGGGGACTATTCTGAAGCTTTCTTT.

The table lists this clonotype with many counts. The chain combines TRBV4-2 with TRBJ1-6; the match to TRBD1 covers 7 bases. In germline, CDR1 is LGHNA, CDR2 YNFKEQ. The CDR3 spans 15 residues. Trimming at V came to 4 bases and at J to 3 bases, leaving 3 bases not matched to a gene. As DNA, the CDR3 is TGTGCCAGCAGCCCACGGACAGGCTATAATTCACCCCTCCACTTT. Residues: CASSPRTGYNSPLHF.

This clonotype was observed a handful of times. This chain uses TRBV20-1 with TRBJ2-3; TRBD1 matches 9 bases. There are 16 residues in the CDR3. V lost 6 bases to trimming and J lost 0 bases; unmatched junction nucleotides: 10. Germline lookup yields CDR1 DFQATT and CDR2 SNEGSKA (reference sequence). CDR3 region: CSAPPIGQGSTDTQYF. In DNA form, the CDR3 reads TGCAGTGCCCCCCCGATCGGACAGGGGAGCACAGATACGCAGTATTTT.

This clonotype showed up many times. The chain has TRBV10-3 and TRBJ1-5; 9 bases line up with TRBD1. Trimming took 6 bases from V and 1 from J; bases not matched to a gene: 10. This CDR3 contains 17 residues. The germline gives CDR1 ENHRY, CDR2 SYGVKD. The CDR3 DNA is TGTGCCATCAGCAATAAAGGGGGACAGGGAAGCAATCAGCCCCAGCATTTT. Translating gives CAISNKGGQGSNQPQHF.

This clonotype was seen repeatedly, ten times or more. The chain carries TRBV2 and TRBJ1-2, with D possibly TRBD1 on 5 matching bases. V was pared by 4 bases and J by 6 bases, with 12 bases between. This CDR3 has 13 amino acids. The V gene's germline CDR1 is SNHLY and CDR2 FYNNEI. The CDR3 is CASSVQGGNGYTF. In nucleotides, the CDR3 is TGTGCCAGCAGTGTCCAGGGTGGCAATGGCTACACCTTC. Combining the CDR3 with reference TRBV2 and TRBJ1-2 gives the whole variable domain EPEVTQTPSHQVTQMGQEVILRCVPISNHLYFYWYRQILGQKVEFLVSFYNNEISEKSEIFDDQFSVERPDGSNFTLKIRSTKLEDSAMYFCASSVQGGNGYTFGSGTRLTVV.

This chain links TRBV4-3 with TRBJ1-1; D gene unclear. Trimming took 1 base from V and 8 from J, leaving 14 bases between them. The CDR3 has 14 amino acids. Germline CDR1 LGHNA, CDR2 YSLEER. Written as DNA, the CDR3 is TGCGCCAGCAGCCAAGTTCGGAGTAGCTCGGAAGCTTTCTTT. Residues: CASSQVRSSSEAFF.